This TCR beta chain was obtained from a study of early T cells in non-severe SARS-CoV-2 infection. Study as a whole: Sequenced material consisted of bulk RNA (from unsorted whole blood), and chains were unpaired.

Study findings and constraints: The study's VDJdb matching favored anti-spike CD8 responses and missed private and CD4 specificities.

Researchers tagged individual cDNA molecules with unique molecular identifiers. TCRdb re-derived calls from the 5' RACE reads in MiXCR, one entry per CDR3 protein. This repertoire shows tens of thousands of distinct CDR3 sequences, roughly 5.3% found once; its top ten account for almost 7%. The table lists this clonotype with many counts. Its cognate antigen is unknown. The junction differs from germline at one of its ends, possibly a read error. Specimen: whole blood. The clonotype originates from an adult who was a healthcare worker with PCR-confirmed SARS-CoV-2 infection or an uninfected control (not recorded which).

The CDR3 protein is CASSKNEEDF. The CDR3 DNA sequence: TGTGCCAGCAGTAAAAACGAGGAGGATTTT. The rearrangement links TRBV12-3 or TRBV12-4 to TRBJ2-3; tentative D call: TRBD2 (5 bases). This CDR3 contains 10 residues.